The next 18 T cell receptor beta chains were all read from a single sample in a study of cytomegalovirus exposure and HLA in healthy donors. Primers included in the PCR were 60 Vbeta and 13 Jbeta primers. Clones were read by immunoSEQ multiplex PCR, and TCRdb kept only the in-frame ones, dropping some. The table lists more than 85,000 clones, more than 70% of them singletons. Sample: PBMCs. All receptors come from a man in his thirties or forties in good health and CMV-seronegative.

The V call is TRBV7-9, the J call TRBJ1-1; 8 nucleotides align to TRBD1. V gave up 5 bases and J gave up 1 base; unmatched junction bases: 3. Germline V gives CDR1 SEHNR, CDR2 FQNEAQ (reference sequence). CDR3 length: 14 amino acids. This CDR3 is CASSPQGANTEAFF. The CDR3 nucleotides read TGTGCCAGCAGCCCGCAGGGGGCGAACACTGAAGCTTTCTTT.

The J gene is TRBJ2-5, the V gene TRBV7-9; TRBD2 matches at 13 bases. V was clipped by 1 base and J by 5 bases; unmatched bases: 1. The V gene's germline CDR1 is SEHNR and CDR2 FQNEAQ (reference sequence). The CDR3 totals 15 residues. CDR3 DNA sequence: TGTGCCAGCAGCTTAGGGACTAGCGGGGGTGAGACCCAGTACTTC. It codes for CASSLGTSGGETQYF. The full variable domain, rest sourced from reference TRBV7-9 and TRBJ2-5, is DTGVSQNPRHKITKRGQNVTFRCDPISEHNRLYWYRQTLGQGPEFLTYFQNEAQLEKSRLLSDRFSAERPKGSFSTLEIQRTEQGDSAMYLCASSLGTSGGETQYFGPGTRLLVL.

This clone was recorded only once. The chain combines TRBV6-5 with TRBJ2-5; perhaps TRBD2 as D (5 bases). Germline V lookup: CDR1 MNHEY, CDR2 SVGAGI. V gave up 0 bases and J gave up 4 bases, with 12 bases separating them. The CDR3 totals 15 residues. CDR3 protein: CASSYSGAGGETQYF. CDR3 DNA sequence: TGTGCCAGCAGTTACTCGGGTGCAGGAGGAGAGACCCAGTACTTC.

The chain has TRBV4-1 and TRBJ2-5; 11 bases line up with TRBD1. The CDR3 sequence is 17 residues long. V shed 4 bases and J 5 bases; nucleotides not matched to a gene: 12. Germline V CDR1 and CDR2: MGHRA, YSYEKL. CDR3 coding DNA: TGCGCCAGCAGCCTCGGACAGGGGGCTACGAGGTGGGAGACCCAGTACTTC. It specifies CASSLGQGATRWETQYF.

This clone is a singleton in its sample. V and J are TRBV28 and TRBJ1-1; maybe TRBD1 (5 bases). Germline V gene sequence: CDR1 MDHEN, CDR2 SYDVKM. Trimming cost V 6 bases and J 10 bases, with 15 bases left between them. The CDR3 consists of 12 residues. CDR3 DNA sequence: TGTGCCAGCAGCCCAGTGGGGGGGAGAGCTTTCTTT. It codes for CASSPVGGRAFF.

The count of this clone is one. The rearrangement uses TRBV5-1 and TRBJ2-7, with 10 bases aligning to TRBD1. The germline gives CDR1 SGHRS, CDR2 YFSETQ. The CDR3 length is 16 residues. Trimming cost V 3 bases and J 5 bases; bases outside gene matches: 11. CDR3 sequence: CASSWASPGTGDEQYF. The CDR3 bases are TGCGCCAGCAGCTGGGCCTCACCCGGGACAGGGGACGAGCAGTACTTC.

The chain couples TRBV12-5 to TRBJ2-3, with D possibly TRBD2 on 5 matching bases. Germline CDR1 and CDR2: LGHNT and FRNRAP. V was trimmed by 6 bases and J by 1 base, leaving 14 bases between them. The CDR3 is made up of 15 amino acids. The CDR3 loop is CASGRSGLGTDTQYF. In DNA form, the CDR3 reads TGTGCTAGTGGCCGAAGCGGTCTGGGCACAGATACGCAGTATTTT.

CDR3 in DNA: TGTGCCTGGAGCAACTCCTACGAGCAGTACTTC. Its translation: CAWSNSYEQYF. The chain couples TRBV30 to TRBJ2-7, with D unclear. The germline CDR1 and CDR2 sequences are GTSNPN and SVGIG (reference sequence). V was shortened by 3 bases and J by 0 bases, with 3 bases between the two germline ends. This CDR3 spans 11 amino acids.

The chain is built from TRBV2 and TRBJ2-7, with 12 bases aligning to TRBD2. Trimming removed 4 bases from V and 3 bases from J; junction bases left unmatched: 4. Looked up from germline, CDR1 is SNHLY and CDR2 is FYNNEI. This CDR3 has 15 residues. CDR3 loop: CASSVTSGGNYEQYF. For the CDR3, the DNA is TGTGCCAGCAGTGTTACTAGCGGGGGGAACTACGAGCAGTACTTC. Full variable domain (missing parts from reference TRBV2 and TRBJ2-7): EPEVTQTPSHQVTQMGQEVILRCVPISNHLYFYWYRQILGQKVEFLVSFYNNEISEKSEIFDDQFSVERPDGSNFTLKIRSTKLEDSAMYFCASSVTSGGNYEQYFGPGTRLTVT.

V usage is TRBV6-6 and J usage is TRBJ2-5, with TRBD1 matching 11 bases. V dropped 2 bases and J dropped 4; count of bases not matched to a gene: 3. From germline, CDR1 is MNHNY and CDR2 SVGAGI (reference sequence). This CDR3 contains 15 residues. DNA for the CDR3: TGTGCCAGCAGTTACACGGACAGGGGGCTAGAGACCCAGTACTTC. Its protein product is CASSYTDRGLETQYF.

The V and J genes are TRBV5-5 and TRBJ2-1, with a possible D match to TRBD2 (6 bases). This CDR3 region has 13 residues. From germline, CDR1 is SGHKS and CDR2 YYEKEE (reference sequence). Between the trimmed V and J ends, which lost 5 bases and 0 bases, there was a span of 6 bases. The CDR3: CASREGSYNEQFF. The DNA for the CDR3 is TGTGCCAGCAGGGAGGGCTCCTACAATGAGCAGTTCTTC.

This clone was found a few times. The chain is built from TRBV5-6 and TRBJ2-5; 9 bases are shared with TRBD2. CDR1 is SGHDT, CDR2 YYEEEE, per germline. The CDR3 sequence is 16 residues long. The ends lost 0 bases at V and 1 base at J; junction bases unmatched: 4. The CDR3 nucleotides are TGTGCCAGCAGCTTGGAGGAGGGACTAGCCCAAGAGACCCAGTACTTC. Translation: CASSLEEGLAQETQYF.

The rearrangement joins TRBV19 to TRBJ2-2; tentatively, D is TRBD2 (6 bases). Trimming removed 2 bases at V and 6 bases at J, with 13 bases between. Germline-derived CDR1 and CDR2 are LNHDA and SQIVND (reference sequence). The length of the CDR3 is 15 residues. The CDR3 loop is CASSIIFAGPGELFF. The CDR3 DNA follows: TGTGCCAGTAGTATAATTTTCGCGGGGCCCGGGGAGCTGTTTTTT.

The J gene is TRBJ2-7, the V gene TRBV6-6; TRBD1 matches 9 bases. The CDR3 totals 13 residues. J was trimmed by 5 bases and V by 8 bases; bases with no gene match: 7. Germline CDR1 is MNHNY and CDR2 is SVGAGI (reference sequence). CDR3 DNA sequence: TGTGCCAGCGTTCCGGGACAGGGCGACGAGCAGTACTTC. Protein: CASVPGQGDEQYF.

The CDR3 coding sequence is TGTGCCAACCGAGGGCCTGGAACCGGGGAGCTGTTTTTT. It translates to CANRGPGTGELFF. The chain recombines TRBV6-1 with TRBJ2-2; the D gene is possibly TRBD2 (5 bases). Trimming took off 10 bases at V and 5 bases at J, with 14 bases between the two ends. The germline gives CDR1 MNHNS, CDR2 SASEGT. The CDR3 is made up of 13 amino acids.

V usage is TRBV6-5 and J usage is TRBJ1-2; D ambiguous. The CDR3 has 16 amino acids. The germline V gene encodes CDR1 MNHEY and CDR2 SVGAGI. The ends were cut back, 1 base at V and 2 bases at J, with 14 bases in the middle. As DNA, the CDR3 is TGTGCCAGCAGTTACTATTGGGAGGGAGGCAACTATGGCTACACCTTC. Translation gives CASSYYWEGGNYGYTF.

The rearrangement links TRBV9 to TRBJ2-5, with 7 bases lining up with TRBD1. The ends lost 5 bases at V and 1 base at J; junction bases unmatched: 11. Germline CDR1 reads SGDLS; CDR2 reads YYNGEE. CDR3 size: 16 residues. The CDR3 coding sequence is TGTGCCAGCAGTCCACCGCGACAGGGCCCCCAAGAGACCCAGTACTTC. Translation gives CASSPPRQGPQETQYF.

This clone was picked up a small number of times. The chain joins TRBV4-3 to TRBJ2-7; D not resolved. Germline-derived CDR1 and CDR2 are LGHNA and YSLEER. V dropped 4 bases and J dropped 2 bases, with 12 bases sitting between them. The CDR3 extends over 14 amino acids. For the CDR3, the DNA is TGCGCCAGCAGCCCAGCCCGCGGTACCTACGAGCAGTACTTC. The encoded protein is CASSPARGTYEQYF.